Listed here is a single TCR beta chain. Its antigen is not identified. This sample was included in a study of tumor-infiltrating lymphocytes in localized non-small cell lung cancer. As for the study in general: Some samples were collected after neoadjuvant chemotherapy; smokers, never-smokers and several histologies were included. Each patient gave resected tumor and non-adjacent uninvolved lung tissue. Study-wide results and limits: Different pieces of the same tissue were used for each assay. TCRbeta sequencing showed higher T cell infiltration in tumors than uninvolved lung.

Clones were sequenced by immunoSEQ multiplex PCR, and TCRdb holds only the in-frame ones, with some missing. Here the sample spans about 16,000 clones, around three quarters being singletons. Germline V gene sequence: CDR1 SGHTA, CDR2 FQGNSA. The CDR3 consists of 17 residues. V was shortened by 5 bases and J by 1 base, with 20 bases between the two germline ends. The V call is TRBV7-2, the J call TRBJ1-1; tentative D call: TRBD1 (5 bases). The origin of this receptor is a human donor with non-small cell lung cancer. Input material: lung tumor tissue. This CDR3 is CASSPISWTRGNTEAFF. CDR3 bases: TGTGCCAGCAGCCCAATTTCCTGGACACGGGGGAACACTGAAGCTTTCTTT.